This TCR beta chain was sequenced during a study of blood T cell repertoires in COVID-19. The germline V gene has CDR1 WSHSY and CDR2 SAAADI. The CDR3 runs to 15 residues. V was cut by 6 bases and J by 1 base, with 12 bases left in between. Clones were read by immunoSEQ multiplex PCR, and TCRdb kept only the in-frame ones, dropping some. Of roughly 200,000 clones listed, roughly 76% are singletons. The V gene is TRBV10-2, the J gene TRBJ2-2; TRBD2 is a possible D gene (5 bases). The source of this sequence is a woman in her thirties or forties with COVID-19, enrolled during active disease. Specimen: peripheral blood. The CDR3: CASSPTGRNTGELFF. The CDR3 coding sequence is TGCGCCAGCAGCCCCACGGGGAGGAACACCGGGGAGCTGTTTTTT.